The next 20 T cell receptor beta chains were all read from a single sample in a study of T cell changes during pregnancy in multiple sclerosis (dated by TCRdb to the late 2010s). Libraries were built with the immunoSEQ multiplex PCR assay. The clones in this table, taken by TCRdb from immuneACCESS, are in-frame only. Not every clone is retained; where verified, under half of the shortfall comes from an unresolved V gene, and the cause of the rest is unknown. This sample gives some 74,000 clones in total; 85% to 95% of them show up just once. The top ten clonotypes cover about 2.2% of the sample. Sequencing used peripheral blood, obtained before pregnancy. These receptors all come from a female donor with multiple sclerosis, enrolled in a pregnancy study.

This chain links TRBV5-6 with TRBJ1-2; a possible D gene is TRBD1 (6 bases). Germline V gene sequence: CDR1 SGHDT, CDR2 YYEEEE. The CDR3 runs to 14 residues. Trimming stripped 2 bases from V and 4 bases from J, with 12 bases between. The CDR3 DNA is TGTGCCAGCAGCTTTACAGGGAACTTCTATGGCTACACCTTC. It translates to CASSFTGNFYGYTF. The full variable domain, rest sourced from reference TRBV5-6 and TRBJ1-2, is DAGVTQSPTHLIKTRGQQVTLRCSPKSGHDTVSWYQQALGQGPQFIFQYYEEEERQRGNFPDRFSGHQFPNYSSELNVNALLLGDSALYLCASSFTGNFYGYTFGSGTRLTVV.

CDR3 sequence reads: CASSYSTPGQETQYF. CDR3 bases: TGTGCCAGCAGTTACTCGACACCAGGCCAAGAGACCCAGTACTTC. The chain carries TRBV6-5 and TRBJ2-5; D is ambiguous. The CDR3 has 15 amino acids. V was cut by 0 bases and J by 1 base, with 9 bases left in between. Germline lookup yields CDR1 MNHEY and CDR2 SVGAGI.

J is TRBJ2-2 and V is TRBV5-4; 7 nucleotides line up with TRBD2. The CDR3 is 16 amino acids. Germline V lookup: CDR1 SGHNT, CDR2 YYREEE (reference sequence). The V gene end was trimmed by 0 bases and the J gene end by 1 base; junction bases not matched to a gene: 3. This CDR3 is CASSLGLAENTGELFF. The CDR3 DNA reads TGTGCCAGCAGCTTGGGCCTAGCGGAGAACACCGGGGAGCTGTTTTTT.

The table lists this clone with a count of one. This chain connects TRBV28 to TRBJ1-2; maybe TRBD1 (6 bases). Germline-derived CDR1 and CDR2 are MDHEN and SYDVKM. With 7 bases removed from V and 7 bases from J, the gap between germline ends came to 16 bases. This CDR3 has 13 residues. CDR3 loop: CASTSMGALGYTF. The DNA of the CDR3 is TGTGCCAGCACCTCGATGGGGGCACTTGGCTACACCTTC.

The V call is TRBV7-2, the J call TRBJ1-2; possibly TRBD1 for D (5 bases). The CDR3 loop spans 15 amino acids. CDR1 is SGHTA, CDR2 FQGNSA, per germline. The germline V and J ends were trimmed by 5 bases and 2 bases, with 15 bases remaining between them. The CDR3: CASSKVGRPNYGYTF. In DNA, the CDR3 is TGTGCCAGCAGCAAAGTGGGGCGCCCGAACTATGGCTACACCTTC.

The V and J genes are TRBV5-6 and TRBJ1-2; the D gene is possibly TRBD1 (6 bases). Per the germline V gene, CDR1 is SGHDT and CDR2 is YYEEEE. This CDR3 contains 14 residues. Trimming took 1 base from V and 2 from J, leaving 9 bases between them. CDR3 amino acids: CASSLWQGNYGYTF. As DNA, the CDR3 is TGTGCCAGCAGCTTGTGGCAGGGGAACTATGGCTACACCTTC.

This sequence joins TRBV9 and TRBJ2-1, with D possibly matching TRBD2 (5 bases). Trimming removed 3 bases at V and 4 bases at J, with 8 bases between. This CDR3 comprises 13 residues. Germline V gives CDR1 SGDLS, CDR2 YYNGEE. CDR3: CASSGTPYNEQFF. The CDR3 coding sequence is TGTGCCAGCAGCGGGACTCCTTACAATGAGCAGTTCTTC. The variable domain in full, completed from reference TRBV9 and TRBJ2-1, reads DSGVTQTPKHLITATGQRVTLRCSPRSGDLSVYWYQQSLDQGLQFLIQYYNGEERAKGNILERFSAQQFPDLHSELNLSSLELGDSALYFCASSGTPYNEQFFGPGTRLTVL.

The V and J genes are TRBV27 and TRBJ2-3; maybe TRBD2 (5 bases). The V gene's germline CDR1 is MNHEY and CDR2 SMNVEV (reference sequence). The V end lost 2 bases, the J end lost 2 bases, and 8 bases lay between the germline ends. This CDR3 spans 14 amino acids. The CDR3 DNA reads as TGTGCCAGCAGTTTACAGCGGATCACAGATACGCAGTATTTT. Residues: CASSLQRITDTQYF.

Of note for this clone: At one of its ends the junction is not consistent with the germline gene, which may arise from a read error. The DNA of the CDR3 is TGTGCTAGCAGCTTAGAGGAGGGAGTTAGCTATGAGCAGTTCTTC. This gives the protein CASSLEEGVSYEQFF. The V and J genes are TRBV7-7 and TRBJ2-1; D may be TRBD2 (6 bases). Germline CDR1 SSHAT, CDR2 FNYEAQ (reference sequence). There are 15 residues in the CDR3.

The rearrangement joins TRBV11-3 to TRBJ2-7; TRBD1 aligns across 7 bases. V lost 5 bases, J lost 8 bases, and 6 bases stayed unmatched. Germline V gives CDR1 SGHNT, CDR2 YENEEA. The CDR3 has 12 residues. The CDR3 here is CASSTRTGKQYF. The CDR3 bases are TGTGCCAGCAGCACAAGGACAGGAAAGCAGTACTTC.

The chain couples TRBV5-4 to TRBJ2-5; 8 bases are shared with TRBD2. Trimming cost V 0 bases and J 4 bases; bases outside gene matches: 5. In germline, CDR1 is SGHNT, CDR2 YYREEE (reference sequence). The CDR3 runs 15 residues. DNA for the CDR3: TGTGCCAGCAGCTTGGTACCAGCGGGAGCAGAGACCCAGTACTTC. It codes for CASSLVPAGAETQYF.

The chain is built from TRBV7-9 and TRBJ1-5, with D unclear. The CDR3 loop spans 15 amino acids. CDR1 is SEHNR, CDR2 FQNEAQ, per germline (reference sequence). Between the trimmed V and J ends, which lost 5 bases and 3 bases, there was a span of 14 bases. The CDR3 bases are TGTGCCAGCAGCCTCACGGGAAGTGACAATCAGCCCCAGCATTTT. Protein product: CASSLTGSDNQPQHF.

This rearrangement joins TRBV4-3 to TRBJ2-5; D remains unclear. CDR3 length: 18 amino acids. CDR1 LGHNA and CDR2 YSLEER come from the germline V gene. Between the trimmed V and J ends, which lost 5 bases and 2 bases, there was a span of 24 bases. CDR3 in DNA: TGCGCCAGCAGCAACTACCGGTCAGCCTACCCAACTCAAGAGACCCAGTACTTC. Translating it yields CASSNYRSAYPTQETQYF.

V gene TRBV27 combines with J gene TRBJ1-5; a possible D gene is TRBD1 (5 bases). Per germline, CDR1 MNHEY and CDR2 SMNVEV (reference sequence). Trimming took off 6 bases at V and 0 bases at J, with 12 bases between the two ends. The CDR3 spans 15 residues. The CDR3 region is CASSPTDLSNQPQHF. CDR3 bases: TGTGCCAGCAGCCCGACAGATCTTAGCAATCAGCCCCAGCATTTT.

This clone came up once. The rearrangement uses TRBV4-1 and TRBJ2-7, with TRBD2 matching over 7 bases. V dropped 1 base and J dropped 3; count of bases not matched to a gene: 9. Germline loops: CDR1 MGHRA, CDR2 YSYEKL. This CDR3 has 16 amino acids. Written as DNA, the CDR3 is TGCGCCAGCAGCCAAGTATGGTGGGAGGGTGGCTACGAGCAGTACTTC. It specifies CASSQVWWEGGYEQYF.

This chain joins TRBV7-9 and TRBJ2-1; TRBD1 aligns across 8 bases. This CDR3 region has 14 residues. J gave up 4 bases and V 4 bases, and 3 bases lay outside the gene matches. Germline loops: CDR1 SEHNR, CDR2 FQNEAQ (reference sequence). The CDR3 reads CASSSRTGYNEQFF. The CDR3 DNA sequence: TGTGCCAGCAGCTCGCGGACAGGGTACAATGAGCAGTTCTTC.

The chain uses TRBV19 and TRBJ2-7, with 11 bases fitting TRBD2. CDR3 size: 17 residues. The ends lost 5 bases at V and 7 bases at J; junction bases unmatched: 16. Germline CDR1 LNHDA, CDR2 SQIVND (reference sequence). The CDR3 protein is CASSASHGTSGLSEQYF. The CDR3 DNA reads TGTGCCAGTAGTGCGTCACACGGGACTAGCGGCTTAAGTGAGCAGTACTTC.

This clone was seen once. The V and J genes are TRBV20-1 and TRBJ2-5; D unclear. Germline loops: CDR1 DFQATT, CDR2 SNEGSKA (reference sequence). The germline V and J ends were trimmed by 5 bases and 3 bases, with 4 bases remaining between them. The CDR3 covers 10 residues. The CDR3 sequence: CSAQKETQYF. In DNA, the CDR3 is TGCAGTGCTCAGAAAGAGACCCAGTACTTC.

The chain is built from TRBV19 and TRBJ1-3; TRBD1 agrees at 7 bases. Germline V gene lookup returns CDR1 LNHDA and CDR2 SQIVND (reference sequence). This CDR3 region has 16 residues. V gave up 6 bases and J gave up 0 bases; unmatched junction bases: 8. This chain's CDR3 is CASRPRQGDSGNTIYF. The CDR3 DNA is TGTGCCAGTAGACCTCGACAGGGAGACTCTGGAAACACCATATATTTT.

The V gene is TRBV15, the J gene TRBJ2-7; 9 bases map to TRBD2. CDR3 length: 15 amino acids. CDR1 and CDR2 from the germline V gene are LNHNV and YYDKDF (reference sequence). V was pared by 3 bases and J by 5 bases, with 8 bases of the junction left unmatched. CDR3 in amino acids: CATSRPSGMKDEQYF. The DNA for the CDR3 is TGTGCCACCAGCAGGCCTAGCGGGATGAAGGACGAGCAGTACTTC.